The sequence of this TCR beta chain was determined in a study of OX40 agonist ivuxolimab in advanced cancers. Study overall: The eligibility criteria allowed prior anti-PD-1, anti-PD-L1 or anti-CTLA-4 therapy, and about 40% had some.

The V end was cut by 0 bases, the J end by 2 bases, with 8 bases between. The CDR3 has 15 residues. The germline V gene encodes CDR1 MNHNY and CDR2 SVGAGI (reference sequence). The method was immunoSEQ multiplex PCR; TCRdb's version includes in-frame clones alone and lacks a portion of them. The sample shows about 36,000 clones, around four fifths of them seen only once. Regarding the study as a whole: Low normalized T-cell clonal expansion was additionally recorded for some nonresponders. At 0.1 to 3.0 mg/kg, clonal expansion of CD4+ and CD8+ blood T cells had occurred by week 6. In the 0.1-3.0 mg/kg groups, partial responders showed among the lowest expansion.

Of note for this clone: Its antigen is not known.

The V call is TRBV6-6, the J call TRBJ1-5, with D uncertain. This receptor was obtained from an adult with an advanced solid tumor such as melanoma, head and neck, liver or kidney cancer. This specimen was CD4+ or CD8+ T cells sorted from blood, taken in a trial of the OX40 agonist ivuxolimab. This CDR3 reads CASSYSTSGNQPQHF. DNA for the CDR3: TGTGCCAGCAGTTACTCTACTAGTGGCAATCAGCCCCAGCATTTT.